The 24 T cell receptor beta chains below come from one sample, sequenced in a study of blood T cell repertoires in COVID-19. The table came from immunoSEQ multiplex PCR; TCRdb's copy has only in-frame clones and leaves some out. The sample yields around 50,000 clones, approximately 83% seen once. Sequenced: peripheral blood. These receptor sequences come from a man in his sixties or seventies with acute or convalescent COVID-19.

CDR3 sequence: CASSRRGYTDTQYF. In nucleotides, the CDR3 is TGTGCCAGCAGTAGGCGGGGGTACACAGATACGCAGTATTTT. This sequence joins TRBV28 and TRBJ2-3; 7 bases are a match to TRBD2. V shed 5 bases, J shed 2 bases, and the junction held 4 bases outside the gene matches. CDR1 and CDR2 from the germline V gene are MDHEN and SYDVKM. This CDR3 is 14 amino acids long. The full variable domain, its missing parts supplied by reference TRBV28 and TRBJ2-3, is DVKVTQSSRYLVKRTGEKVFLECVQDMDHENMFWYRQDPGLGLRLIYFSYDVKMKEKGDIPEGYSVSREKKERFSLILESASTNQTSMYLCASSRRGYTDTQYFGPGTRLTVL.

The CDR3 DNA reads TGTGCCAGCAGTGACTCGTCCGAACATGGAAACACCATATATTTT. Its protein is CASSDSSEHGNTIYF. The genes are TRBV6-4 and TRBJ1-3; D is ambiguous. The CDR3 runs 15 residues. Germline loops: CDR1 MRHNA, CDR2 SNTAGT. V was cut by 0 bases and J by 3 bases, with 9 bases left in between.

The chain carries TRBV19 and TRBJ2-1; 9 positions agree with TRBD1. From germline, CDR1 is LNHDA and CDR2 SQIVND (reference sequence). V shed 3 bases, J shed 4 bases, and the junction held 7 bases outside the gene matches. This CDR3 contains 16 residues. CDR3 residues: CASSINPGTGYNEQFF. The CDR3 DNA reads TGTGCCAGTAGTATCAACCCCGGGACAGGGTACAATGAGCAGTTCTTC.

This chain links TRBV10-3 with TRBJ2-3; 9 positions agree with TRBD2. The CDR3 contains 14 residues. The germline V gene encodes CDR1 ENHRY and CDR2 SYGVKD. Germline trimming cut 5 bases from V and 5 bases from J; bases unmatched to any gene: 5. The CDR3 here is CAISQAGGLDTQYF. CDR3 nucleotides: TGTGCCATCAGTCAAGCGGGAGGTTTAGATACGCAGTATTTT.

V usage is TRBV5-1 and J usage is TRBJ2-5; 12 bases agree with TRBD1. Germline V CDR1 and CDR2: SGHRS, YFSETQ. V lost 4 bases and J lost 5; bases outside the gene matches: 6. The CDR3 covers 15 residues. The DNA of the CDR3 is TGCGCCAGCAGCCCCACCGGGACAGGGGGCGAGACCCAGTACTTC. Its protein product is CASSPTGTGGETQYF.

The chain joins TRBV12-5 to TRBJ2-1; 10 nucleotides line up with TRBD2. Trimming removed 4 bases from V and 10 bases from J; junction bases left unmatched: 10. The CDR3 covers 15 residues. CDR1 LGHNT and CDR2 FRNRAP come from the germline V gene. Here the CDR3 DNA reads TGTGCTAGTGGTTCGCTGAATCTAGCGGGAGACGAGCAGTTCTTC. As protein: CASGSLNLAGDEQFF.

The genes are TRBV5-1 and TRBJ2-2; unclear D gene. There are 16 residues in the CDR3. Trimming left V 0 bases short and J 4 bases short, with 13 bases between. Germline CDR1 is SGHRS and CDR2 is YFSETQ. The CDR3 DNA is TGCGCCAGCAGCTTGGGACGGCGGCCGAGCACCGGGGAGCTGTTTTTT. Its protein product is CASSLGRRPSTGELFF.

The V gene is TRBV6-2 or TRBV6-3, the J gene TRBJ1-6; no definite D call. V was cut by 0 bases and J by 8 bases, with 5 bases left in between. The length of the CDR3 is 13 residues. Germline V CDR1 and CDR2: MNHEY, SVGEGT. CDR3 nucleotide sequence: TGTGCCAGCAGTTACTCGGCAGATTCACCCCTCCACTTT. It specifies CASSYSADSPLHF.

The CDR3 DNA reads as TGTGCCAGCAGACCATCCCCCCAGGGAAGGATGAACACTGAAGCTTTCTTT. It codes for CASRPSPQGRMNTEAFF. The rearrangement links TRBV27 to TRBJ1-1; D might be TRBD1 (5 bases). The length of the CDR3 is 17 residues. With 6 bases removed from V and 0 bases from J, the gap between germline ends came to 20 bases. The germline CDR1 and CDR2 sequences are MNHEY and SMNVEV (reference sequence).

This clone was seen only a few times. V and J are TRBV7-2 and TRBJ2-2; 8 bases are a match to TRBD1. The V and J ends lost 2 bases and 3 bases, in that order; junction bases with no gene match: 2. Looked up from germline, CDR1 is SGHTA and CDR2 is FQGNSA. The CDR3 runs to 15 residues. The DNA for the CDR3 is TGTGCCAGCAGCTTACAGGGGGCGGACACCGGGGAGCTGTTTTTT. The encoded protein is CASSLQGADTGELFF.

This sequence joins TRBV3-1 (or the pseudogene TRBV3-2) and TRBJ1-6; possibly TRBD1 for D (5 bases). CDR1 is LGHDT, CDR2 YNNKEL, per germline (reference sequence). The CDR3 runs 13 residues. Trimming took off 3 bases at V and 10 bases at J, with 10 bases between the two ends. Here the CDR3 DNA reads TGTGCCAGCAGCCAGACAGAGGTCTCACCCCTCCACTTT. This translates into CASSQTEVSPLHF.

The chain employs TRBV30 and TRBJ1-5, with D possibly being TRBD1 (5 bases). This CDR3 spans 15 amino acids. V lost 3 bases and J 4 bases, leaving 16 bases between the germline ends. Germline V gives CDR1 GTSNPN, CDR2 SVGIG (reference sequence). For the CDR3, the DNA is TGTGCCTGGAGCCCCCGACAGACCATTAATCAGCCCCAGCATTTT. Its protein product is CAWSPRQTINQPQHF.

The rearrangement links TRBV9 to TRBJ2-1, with D possibly TRBD1 on 6 matching bases. The CDR3 covers 14 residues. The V end was cut by 6 bases, the J end by 0 bases, with 10 bases between. Germline values: CDR1 SGDLS, CDR2 YYNGEE. CDR3 sequence: CASTQGSSYNEQFF. The CDR3 DNA reads TGTGCCAGCACACAGGGTAGCTCCTACAATGAGCAGTTCTTC.

The V and J genes are TRBV6-2 or TRBV6-3 and TRBJ2-7; 11 nucleotides match TRBD2. The CDR3 covers 17 residues. Germline trimming cut 2 bases from V and 3 bases from J; bases unmatched to any gene: 9. The germline V gene encodes CDR1 MNHEY and CDR2 SVGEGT. The CDR3 protein is CASSYPRLSGRVYEQYF. The CDR3 bases are TGTGCCAGCAGTTACCCCCGCCTTAGCGGGAGGGTCTACGAGCAGTACTTC.

V and J are TRBV3-1 (or the pseudogene TRBV3-2) and TRBJ1-4; D is unresolved. V was trimmed by 3 bases and J by 8 bases, leaving 10 bases between them. The CDR3 sequence is 13 residues long. Per germline, CDR1 LGHDT and CDR2 YNNKEL (reference sequence). The CDR3 spells CASSHGVSEKLFF. CDR3 nucleotides: TGTGCCAGCAGCCACGGGGTTTCGGAAAAACTGTTTTTT.

The chain links TRBV10-3 to TRBJ1-6; 9 bases line up with TRBD1. Germline CDR1 is ENHRY and CDR2 is SYGVKD. The V segment lost 8 bases and the J segment 11 bases; nucleotides outside the gene matches: 13. The CDR3 has 15 residues. The CDR3 bases are TGTGCCATCCGAACCGGGACAGGGCGAGAGGCACCCCTCCACTTT. As protein: CAIRTGTGREAPLHF.

The V call is TRBV6-5, the J call TRBJ1-1; 9 bases agree with TRBD1. Germline V gives CDR1 MNHEY, CDR2 SVGAGI. CDR3 length equals 14 residues. J gave up 5 bases and V 6 bases, and 7 bases lay outside the gene matches. The CDR3 nucleotides read TGTGCCAGCAGAAGGGACAGGGTGGGTACTGAAGCTTTCTTT. It specifies CASRRDRVGTEAFF.

The CDR3 region has the DNA TGTGCCAGCAGCCAAGACAGACAGGGGGCCTACGGAAACACCATATATTTT. It codes for CASSQDRQGAYGNTIYF. The chain couples TRBV4-2 to TRBJ1-3; 10 nucleotides align to TRBD1. The V segment lost 0 bases and the J segment 4 bases; nucleotides outside the gene matches: 6. Germline V gives CDR1 LGHNA, CDR2 YNFKEQ. CDR3 size: 17 residues.

V usage is TRBV2 and J usage is TRBJ2-7, with a possible D match to TRBD1 (6 bases). Trimming removed 8 bases at V and 7 bases at J, with 18 bases between. Germline V gives CDR1 SNHLY, CDR2 FYNNEI. The CDR3 consists of 13 residues. The CDR3 region is CASLVDRMREQYF. The CDR3, as DNA: TGTGCCAGCCTCGTGGACAGAATGCGTGAGCAGTACTTC.

This clone appeared once. The rearrangement joins TRBV5-5 to TRBJ1-1; no firm D call. The germline V gene has CDR1 SGHKS and CDR2 YYEKEE (reference sequence). V lost 0 bases to trimming and J lost 3 bases, with 6 bases between them. This CDR3 is built from 13 residues. The CDR3 sequence: CASSLVGHTEAFF. In DNA form, the CDR3 reads TGTGCCAGCAGCTTGGTCGGTCACACTGAAGCTTTCTTT.

The chain employs TRBV27 and TRBJ1-2; TRBD1 might be the D (6 bases). Trimming took 4 bases from V and 0 from J, leaving 18 bases between them. CDR3 size: 17 residues. The V gene's germline CDR1 is MNHEY and CDR2 SMNVEV (reference sequence). The CDR3 bases are TGTGCCAGCAGTTCTATTCGGTCGGGACAAACTAACTATGGCTACACCTTC. This translates into CASSSIRSGQTNYGYTF.

This clone came up a few times. The rearrangement joins TRBV6-5 to TRBJ2-2, with D perhaps TRBD1 (5 bases). The V end was cut by 5 bases, the J end by 6 bases, with 16 bases between. The germline V gene encodes CDR1 MNHEY and CDR2 SVGAGI. The CDR3 contains 15 residues. This CDR3 reads CASSRARETPGELFF. The CDR3 DNA sequence: TGTGCCAGCAGTCGGGCCAGGGAAACACCCGGGGAGCTGTTTTTT.

This clone was picked up one time. The V gene is TRBV5-1, the J gene TRBJ2-5, with 9 bases matching TRBD2. J was trimmed by 5 bases and V by 4 bases; bases with no gene match: 9. Germline V gives CDR1 SGHRS, CDR2 YFSETQ. The length of the CDR3 is 15 residues. CDR3 loop: CASSGIAGVGETQYF. The CDR3 DNA reads TGCGCCAGCAGCGGTATAGCGGGAGTGGGGGAGACCCAGTACTTC. Complete variable domain (other parts from reference TRBV5-1 and TRBJ2-5): KAGVTQTPRYLIKTRGQQVTLSCSPISGHRSVSWYQQTPGQGLQFLFEYFSETQRNKGNFPGRFSGRQFSNSRSEMNVSTLELGDSALYLCASSGIAGVGETQYFGPGTRLLVL.

This clone was picked up one time. This chain links TRBV9 with TRBJ1-1; tentatively, D is TRBD1 (5 bases). CDR1 and CDR2 from the germline V gene are SGDLS and YYNGEE. The CDR3 is made up of 17 amino acids. V was cut by 0 bases and J by 0 bases, with 15 bases left in between. The CDR3 DNA is TGTGCCAGCAGCGTAGTGGGGGGGAACATCATGAACACTGAAGCTTTCTTT. It encodes CASSVVGGNIMNTEAFF.